These T cell receptor beta chains were read from a single sample in a study of cytomegalovirus exposure and HLA in healthy donors. Sequenced by immunoSEQ multiplex PCR; TCRdb stores in-frame clones only, minus some. The profile shows fewer than 130,000 clones, about 59% of them singletons. The sequenced sample was PBMCs. These receptors all stem from a man younger than 40 in good health and CMV-seropositive. CDR3s include the opening cysteine and the closing phenylalanine or tryptophan. Fields, in order: J gene, V gene, D gene, clone size, CDR3 DNA, CDR3 protein. D genes are given only for firm matches. Part of the rows lack a size; the others show once, few, many or a class for expanded clones.

j_gene: TRBJ2-5
v_gene: TRBV28
d_gene: .
abundance: .
CDR3nt: TGTGCCAGCAGTTTATGGGGCGTACAGGGTACAGAGACCCAGTACTTC
CDR3aa: CASSLWGVQGTETQYF

j_gene: TRBJ1-2
v_gene: TRBV5-1
d_gene: TRBD1
abundance: .
CDR3nt: TGCGCCAGCAGCGGGACAGGGGGATATGGCTACACCTTC
CDR3aa: CASSGTGGYGYTF

j_gene: TRBJ2-5
v_gene: TRBV4-1
d_gene: TRBD1
abundance: .
CDR3nt: TGCGCCAGCAGCCTTAGACAGGGACAAGAGACCCAGTACTTC
CDR3aa: CASSLRQGQETQYF

j_gene: TRBJ2-3
v_gene: TRBV5-1
d_gene: .
abundance: .
CDR3nt: TGCGCCAGCAGCGCGGGACAGCTCACAGATACGCAGTATTTT
CDR3aa: CASSAGQLTDTQYF

j_gene: TRBJ2-5
v_gene: TRBV10-3
d_gene: TRBD2
abundance: once
CDR3nt: TGTGCCATCAGTGAGTCGACTAGCGGGGGGCTAGAGACCCAGTACTTC
CDR3aa: CAISESTSGGLETQYF

j_gene: TRBJ1-1
v_gene: TRBV7-9
d_gene: TRBD1
abundance: .
CDR3nt: TGTGCCAGCAGCCCCCAGACAGGGTTGAACACTGAAGCTTTCTTT
CDR3aa: CASSPQTGLNTEAFF

j_gene: TRBJ1-2
v_gene: TRBV6-1
d_gene: TRBD1
abundance: once
CDR3nt: TGTGCCAGCAGAGGCCGGACAGGATTTAACTATGGCTACACCTTC
CDR3aa: CASRGRTGFNYGYTF

j_gene: TRBJ2-2
v_gene: TRBV4-1
d_gene: TRBD2
abundance: .
CDR3nt: TGCGCCAGCAGCCGCCTGGGACTAGCGGGGTTTGCCGGGGAGCTGTTTTTT
CDR3aa: CASSRLGLAGFAGELFF

j_gene: TRBJ1-1
v_gene: TRBV29-1
d_gene: TRBD1
abundance: .
CDR3nt: TGCAGCGTTGTCCCAGGGGGCTCACCACGAGCTTTCTTT
CDR3aa: CSVVPGGSPRAFF

j_gene: TRBJ2-3
v_gene: TRBV9
d_gene: TRBD2
abundance: few
CDR3nt: TGTGCCAGCGGGATCGGGGGGGCCCCAGATACGCAGTATTTT
CDR3aa: CASGIGGAPDTQYF

j_gene: TRBJ2-7
v_gene: TRBV5-8
d_gene: TRBD1
abundance: .
CDR3nt: TGTGCCAGCAGCTTGGTGGGGACAGGGGCCTACGAGCAGTACTTC
CDR3aa: CASSLVGTGAYEQYF

j_gene: TRBJ2-1
v_gene: TRBV10-3
d_gene: TRBD2
abundance: .
CDR3nt: TGTGCCATCAACAGCCAGGCGGGGGGGTATAATGAGCAGTTCTTC
CDR3aa: CAINSQAGGYNEQFF

j_gene: TRBJ2-3
v_gene: TRBV9
d_gene: TRBD2
abundance: .
CDR3nt: TGTGCCAGCAGCTTTCTGGGGGGGACCACAGATACGCAGTATTTT
CDR3aa: CASSFLGGTTDTQYF

j_gene: TRBJ2-5
v_gene: TRBV4-1
d_gene: .
abundance: .
CDR3nt: TGCGCCAGCAGCCGAGGCGACGGACAAGAGACCCAGTACTTC
CDR3aa: CASSRGDGQETQYF

j_gene: TRBJ1-6
v_gene: TRBV5-1
d_gene: TRBD1
abundance: once
CDR3nt: TGCGCCAGCAGCTTGGCTGAACAGGGGGATTCACCCCTCCACTTT
CDR3aa: CASSLAEQGDSPLHF

j_gene: TRBJ2-3
v_gene: TRBV5-1
d_gene: .
abundance: .
CDR3nt: TGCGCCAGCAGCGAGGGTAGCACAGATACGCAGTATTTT
CDR3aa: CASSEGSTDTQYF

j_gene: TRBJ2-6
v_gene: TRBV4-2
d_gene: TRBD1
abundance: .
CDR3nt: TGTGCCAGCAGCCACATCGGGACAGGGCCTGGGGCCAACGTCCTGACTTTC
CDR3aa: CASSHIGTGPGANVLTF

j_gene: TRBJ2-5
v_gene: TRBV13
d_gene: .
abundance: .
CDR3nt: TGTGCCAGCAGCGGAGGGACGGAAGGAGGCGAGACCCAGTACTTC
CDR3aa: CASSGGTEGGETQYF

j_gene: TRBJ2-2
v_gene: TRBV5-4
d_gene: .
abundance: .
CDR3nt: TGTGCCAGCAGCTCTCGTTTAGCGAGCAACACCGGGGAGCTGTTTTTT
CDR3aa: CASSSRLASNTGELFF

j_gene: TRBJ2-1
v_gene: TRBV7-8
d_gene: .
abundance: .
CDR3nt: TGTGCCAGCCTATGGGGCTCCCGAGGATTGGATGAGCAGTTCTTC
CDR3aa: CASLWGSRGLDEQFF

j_gene: TRBJ1-2
v_gene: TRBV5-4
d_gene: .
abundance: .
CDR3nt: TGTGCCAGCAGCTTGGGGTACATCAGCTACACCTTC
CDR3aa: CASSLGYISYTF

j_gene: TRBJ1-1
v_gene: TRBV19
d_gene: .
abundance: .
CDR3nt: TGTGCCAGTAGCGCGGAAACAACAGGCACTGAAGCTTTCTTT
CDR3aa: CASSAETTGTEAFF